The rows below give T cell receptor beta chains drawn from one sample of a study of blood T cell repertoires in COVID-19. Data came from immunoSEQ multiplex PCR; TCRdb stores just in-frame clones and leaves some out. The sample consists of about 230,000 clones, 85% to 90% of them appearing once. Sequencing was carried out using peripheral blood. Every receptor here comes from a man in his fifties with COVID-19, enrolled during active disease. CDR3s include the opening cysteine and the closing phenylalanine or tryptophan. Fields, in order: D gene, V gene, J gene, clone size, CDR3 protein, CDR3 DNA. The D gene is left open where the match is weak. The size field is filled for only some rows; it gives once, few, many or a size class.

>.|TRBV10-1|TRBJ2-1|.
CASSEQAGRNEQFF
TGCGCCAGCAGTGAGCAGGCGGGACGCAATGAGCAGTTCTTC
>.|TRBV28|TRBJ1-6|.
CASSPRGADRNSPLHF
TGTGCCAGCAGCCCTAGGGGAGCGGACAGAAATTCACCCCTCCACTTT
>TRBD1|TRBV2|TRBJ2-5|.
CASRRDSPEETQYF
TGTGCCAGCAGAAGGGACAGCCCAGAGGAGACCCAGTACTTC
>TRBD1|TRBV7-2|TRBJ2-3|.
CASSLKGGSTDTQYF
TGTGCCAGCAGCTTAAAAGGGGGCAGCACAGATACGCAGTATTTT
>.|TRBV7-3|TRBJ1-2|.
CASSTRGGRGNGYTF
TGTGCCAGCAGCACACGGGGAGGGCGAGGTAATGGCTACACCTTC
>.|TRBV10-3|TRBJ2-3|.
CAISESVEWTDTQYF
TGTGCCATCAGTGAGTCGGTTGAGTGGACAGATACGCAGTATTTT
>TRBD2|TRBV10-3|TRBJ2-2|few
CAISEKGTSGANTGELFF
TGTGCCATCAGTGAGAAAGGGACTAGCGGGGCGAACACCGGGGAGCTGTTTTTT
>.|TRBV6-6|TRBJ1-5|.
CASSGTDGNNQPQHF
TGTGCCAGCAGTGGAACGGACGGGAACAATCAGCCCCAGCATTTT
>.|TRBV5-1|TRBJ1-3|.
CASSLESRGSGNTIYF
TGCGCCAGCAGCTTGGAATCGCGGGGTTCTGGAAACACCATATATTTT
>TRBD2|TRBV19|TRBJ2-2|.
CASSRLAGDFNTGELFF
TGTGCCAGTAGTAGGCTAGCGGGGGACTTTAACACCGGGGAGCTGTTTTTT
>.|TRBV7-9|TRBJ2-5|.
CASSPGTLIETQYF
TGTGCCAGCAGCCCGGGGACACTGATAGAGACCCAGTACTTC
>.|TRBV15|TRBJ2-7|once
CATSRDPRGSYEQYF
TGTGCCACCAGCAGAGATCCCAGGGGTTCCTACGAGCAGTACTTC
>TRBD1|TRBV9|TRBJ1-4|.
CASSGTGQGATNEKLFF
TGTGCCAGCAGCGGAACGGGACAGGGCGCAACTAATGAAAAACTGTTTTTT
>.|TRBV10-3|TRBJ1-1|.
CAISDDSKEAFF
TGTGCCATCAGTGACGACAGCAAAGAAGCTTTCTTT
>TRBD2|TRBV6-5|TRBJ2-7|.
CASSSLAGGGYEQYF
TGTGCCAGCAGCAGCTTGGCGGGAGGTGGCTACGAGCAGTACTTC
>.|TRBV9|TRBJ2-6|.
CASSGSGLRSGANVLTF
TGTGCCAGCAGCGGGAGCGGACTGCGCTCTGGGGCCAACGTCCTGACTTTC
>.|TRBV19|TRBJ2-7|.
CASRGSYEQYF
TGTGCCAGTCGCGGCTCCTACGAGCAGTACTTC